This T cell receptor beta chain is drawn from a study of blood T cell repertoires in COVID-19. Study information: The study drew acute and convalescent COVID-19 samples from the United States, Italy and Spain. T cells, B-cell-depleted T cells, or PBMCs supplied cDNA or gDNA.

As processed by the authors: For nucleated cells, counts were estimated from reference gene primer amplification. This table comes from immunoSEQ multiplex PCR, and its TCRdb copy is limited to in-frame clones, with some not included. That table gives V, J and clone size, and the DNA gave D and trimming. This sample has about 150,000 clones; around 90% occur once, and the top ten carry approximately 3.7%. A COVID-19 case had been met by exposed participants during the 2 weeks before study entry. This clonotype was sampled from a woman aged 40 to 55 who had been exposed to COVID-19. The sequencing sample was made of PBMCs or T cells enriched from blood (not recorded which).

The CDR3 coding sequence is TGTGCCAGCAGTTACGCAGGGAGGGACACTGAAGCTTTCTTT. This encodes CASSYAGRDTEAFF. The chain carries TRBV6-2 or TRBV6-3 and TRBJ1-1, with D possibly matching TRBD1 (5 bases). The CDR3 loop spans 14 amino acids. V lost 2 bases and J lost 3, with 10 bases in between. Germline loops: CDR1 MNHEY, CDR2 SVGEGT.